The rows below give T cell receptor beta chains drawn from one sample of a study of blood T cell repertoires in COVID-19. Clones were sequenced by immunoSEQ multiplex PCR, and TCRdb holds only the in-frame ones, with some missing. The sample contains 24,000 or so clones, around 90% of which appear only once. The specimen was peripheral blood. These receptors all stem from a human donor in a cohort sampled during active COVID-19. The donor label of this sample is uncertain. The CDR3 runs from the conserved cysteine through the conserved F or W. The D gene is left open where the match is weak. Part of the rows lack a size; the others show once, few, many or a class for expanded clones.

clone_size	v_call	d_call	j_call	cdr3_aa	cdr3_nt
once	TRBV2	TRBD1	TRBJ1-5	CASSQDRGNQPQHF	TGTGCCAGCAGTCAGGACAGGGGCAATCAGCCCCAGCATTTT
NA	TRBV3-1/TRBV3-2	TRBD2	TRBJ2-3	CASSQRGGRDTQYF	TGTGCCAGCAGCCAACGCGGGGGGAGAGATACGCAGTATTTT
NA	TRBV28	NA	TRBJ2-6	CASSPPGASGANVLTF	TGTGCCAGCAGTCCCCCAGGCGCGTCCGGGGCCAACGTCCTGACTTTC
NA	TRBV7-2	NA	TRBJ1-6	CASSSHRAPNSPLHF	TGTGCCAGCAGCTCCCACAGGGCCCCTAATTCACCCCTCCACTTT
NA	TRBV2	NA	TRBJ1-6	CASKGGSVDSPLHF	TGTGCCAGCAAGGGAGGGTCCGTCGACTCACCCCTCCACTTT
NA	TRBV29-1	NA	TRBJ1-2	CSVDKGHSYGYTF	TGCAGCGTTGACAAGGGACACAGCTATGGCTACACCTTC
NA	TRBV9	NA	TRBJ1-6	CASSVASSYNSPLHF	TGTGCCAGCAGCGTAGCCAGCTCCTATAATTCACCCCTCCACTTT
NA	TRBV5-6	NA	TRBJ1-5	CASSSRGIFNQPQHF	TGTGCCAGCAGCTCCAGGGGAATCTTCAATCAGCCCCAGCATTTT
NA	TRBV7-8	NA	TRBJ2-7	CASSLVQGPSYEQYF	TGTGCCAGCAGCTTAGTGCAGGGCCCCTCCTACGAGCAGTACTTC
NA	TRBV2	NA	TRBJ2-7	CASSQGYYEQYF	TGTGCCAGCAGTCAGGGGTACTACGAGCAGTACTTC
NA	TRBV2	TRBD1	TRBJ2-2	CASRLQGADTGELFF	TGTGCCAGCAGGTTACAGGGGGCGGACACCGGGGAGCTGTTTTTT
NA	TRBV7-2	NA	TRBJ2-5	CASSLARQETQYF	TGTGCCAGCAGCTTAGCGAGGCAAGAGACCCAGTACTTC
NA	TRBV7-2	NA	TRBJ1-1	CASSFQGSGTEAFF	TGTGCCAGCAGCTTTCAGGGGAGCGGAACTGAAGCTTTCTTT
NA	TRBV7-2	NA	TRBJ1-1	CASSTSSGGRTEAFF	TGTGCCAGCAGCACTAGTAGCGGGGGGCGCACTGAAGCTTTCTTT
NA	TRBV5-1	NA	TRBJ1-3	CASSWGTGMGNTIYF	TGCGCCAGCAGCTGGGGAACAGGGATGGGAAACACCATATATTTT
NA	TRBV7-9	TRBD2	TRBJ2-3	CASSPIRGGTDTQYF	TGTGCCAGCAGCCCAATCCGGGGGGGTACAGATACGCAGTATTTT
NA	TRBV9	TRBD1	TRBJ2-5	CASSVVVTGGSETQYF	TGTGCCAGCAGCGTAGTAGTGACAGGGGGATCGGAGACCCAGTACTTC
NA	TRBV27	NA	TRBJ2-3	CASSFIAADTQYF	TGTGCCAGCAGCTTCATAGCGGCAGATACGCAGTATTTT
NA	TRBV6-5	NA	TRBJ1-1	CATHYEQNTEAFF	TGTGCCACCCACTACGAACAGAACACTGAAGCTTTCTTT
NA	TRBV7-3	TRBD2	TRBJ2-6	CASSMGLAGGSGANVLTF	TGTGCCAGCAGCATGGGACTAGCGGGGGGCTCTGGGGCCAACGTCCTGACTTTC
once	TRBV6-2/TRBV6-3	TRBD2	TRBJ2-1	CASSYPTRLAGSSYNEQFF	TGTGCCAGCAGTTACCCCACGCGGCTAGCGGGGAGCTCCTACAATGAGCAGTTCTTC
NA	TRBV5-6	NA	TRBJ2-5	CASSLEDRHGREETQYF	TGTGCCAGCAGCTTGGAAGACAGGCACGGACGGGAAGAGACCCAGTACTTC
NA	TRBV11-2	NA	TRBJ2-3	CASSLWIGQTGATDTQYF	TGTGCCAGCAGCCTCTGGATAGGTCAGACTGGTGCCACAGATACGCAGTATTTT
once	TRBV5-1	NA	TRBJ1-1	CASSPSSGVNTEAFF	TGCGCCAGCAGCCCGTCGTCGGGGGTCAACACTGAAGCTTTCTTT
NA	TRBV5-1	TRBD2	TRBJ2-3	CASSLAGLAGTTDTQYF	TGCGCCAGCAGCTTGGCAGGACTAGCGGGGACCACAGATACGCAGTATTTT
few	TRBV4-3	NA	TRBJ2-3	CASSQGIYRTDTQYF	TGCGCCAGCAGCCAAGGAATCTACAGAACAGATACGCAGTATTTT